This T cell receptor (beta chain) is drawn from a study of PD-L1 blockade in urothelial cancer. The overall study: About 90% of the 29 patients were males with bladder-origin urothelial cancer.

The patients' disease, urothelial carcinoma, was locally advanced or metastatic. Samples were collected from each patient before treatment and during treatment. Each patient gave between 1 and 8 of them in total. The CDR3 length is 13 residues. The germline V gene has CDR1 SNHLY and CDR2 FYNNEI. V lost 7 bases and J lost 4; bases outside the gene matches: 6. Every PCR got spiked synthetic TCR analog templates. Only in-frame clones appear in the TCRdb table, and some are missing; sequencing was by immunoSEQ multiplex PCR. The data contain 100,000 or so clones, about 85% of them singletons. Sequenced here: PBMCs, sampled around atezolizumab (anti-PD-L1) treatment. The TCR was taken from a man between 50 and 59 years old with urothelial cancer. The V gene is TRBV2, the J gene TRBJ1-2; 7 nucleotides match TRBD1. The CDR3 protein is CASKRDSRYGYTF. The CDR3 DNA is TGTGCCAGCAAACGGGACAGTCGCTATGGCTACACCTTC.